This passage covers 18 T cell receptor beta chains from one sample sequenced in a study of shared T cell receptors in the human thymus (dated by TCRdb to the early 2020s). The library was generated by the immunoSEQ multiplex PCR assay. Drawn from immuneACCESS, this table holds only the in-frame rearrangements with V and J called that TCRdb kept. Clones are partly lost; checked studies trace under half to an unresolved V gene and leave the rest unexplained. In all, the sample holds about 660,000 clones, and roughly 88% of those were seen once. The ten largest clones take up around 0.01% of the sample. These data also formed part of another study, on human thymus T cells.

Specimen: thymocytes. The origin of the receptors is a boy younger than two with a congenital heart defect. Donor details come from another sample of the same person, matched by shared clones.

This clone was picked up a small number of times. The chain links TRBV21-1 to TRBJ1-5; TRBD1, the table's D call, was not compared with the DNA. TRBV21-1 has pseudogene status. The CDR3 spans 16 residues. CDR3 amino acids: CASSTLVQGSPQPQHF. CDR3 coding DNA: TGTGCCAGCAGCACGCTCGTTCAGGGATCGCCTCAGCCCCAGCATTTT.

The V gene is TRBV4-2, the J gene TRBJ1-2, with D perhaps TRBD1 (6 bases). This CDR3 has 17 residues. V lost 0 bases, J lost 2 bases, and 16 bases lay in between. CDR1 LGHNA and CDR2 YNFKEQ come from the germline V gene. CDR3 DNA: TGTGCCAGCAGCCAAGATCGGCGAGGGGGGGCGAACTATGGCTACACCTTC. Protein product: CASSQDRRGGANYGYTF.

This chain uses TRBV19 with TRBJ2-5, with D perhaps matching TRBD2 (5 bases). From germline, CDR1 is LNHDA and CDR2 SQIVND (reference sequence). The CDR3 extends over 12 amino acids. V lost 6 bases and J 5 bases, leaving 10 bases between the germline ends. The CDR3 DNA sequence: TGTGCCAGTAGCGGGAAAGAGGAGACCCAGTACTTC. Translated, it gives CASSGKEETQYF. The complete variable domain, with remaining parts taken from reference TRBV19 and TRBJ2-5, reads DGGITQSPKYLFRKEGQNVTLSCEQNLNHDAMYWYRQDPGQGLRLIYYSQIVNDFQKGDIAEGYSVSREKKESFPLTVTSAQKNPTAFYLCASSGKEETQYFGPGTRLLVL.

Comment on this clone: The same CDR3 can be traced to other DNA sequences in this sample. The chain couples TRBV7-3 to TRBJ2-5; TRBD1 is a possible D gene (6 bases). The CDR3 runs 13 residues. Trimming removed 4 bases at V and 3 bases at J, with 9 bases between. CDR1 SGHTA and CDR2 FQGTGA come from the germline V gene. The CDR3 here is CASSSHREETQYF. CDR3 DNA: TGTGCCAGCAGCTCTCACAGGGAAGAGACCCAGTACTTC.

The chain's CDR3 is CASSSTDLNTEAFF. CDR3 coding DNA: TGTGCCAGCAGTTCGACAGATTTGAACACTGAAGCTTTCTTT. This chain joins TRBV2 and TRBJ1-1, with D possibly TRBD1 on 5 matching bases. The V and J ends lost 5 bases and 0 bases respectively, with 10 bases between them. CDR1 and CDR2 (germline): SNHLY, FYNNEI. This CDR3 has 14 residues. The full variable domain, completed using reference TRBV2 and TRBJ1-1, is EPEVTQTPSHQVTQMGQEVILRCVPISNHLYFYWYRQILGQKVEFLVSFYNNEISEKSEIFDDQFSVERPDGSNFTLKIRSTKLEDSAMYFCASSSTDLNTEAFFGQGTRLTVV.

The chain links TRBV4-3 to TRBJ2-7; D is possibly TRBD1 (6 bases). CDR1 and CDR2 (germline): LGHNA, YSLEER. V shed 6 bases and J shed 0 bases, with 12 bases lying between them. This CDR3 region has 14 residues. CDR3 sequence (DNA): TGCGCCAGCAGTCGCCGGGACAACTCCTACGAGCAGTACTTC. It codes for CASSRRDNSYEQYF.

The chain has TRBV4-1 and TRBJ2-5, with D unresolved. Germline assignment: CDR1 MGHRA and CDR2 YSYEKL. This CDR3 spans 14 amino acids. V gave up 0 bases and J gave up 2 bases, with 7 bases separating them. In DNA, the CDR3 is TGCGCCAGCAGCCAAGATGGGCAGCAAGAGACCCAGTACTTC. This sequence encodes CASSQDGQQETQYF.

The chain carries TRBV7-2 and TRBJ2-2; 7 bases agree with TRBD1. This CDR3 comprises 15 residues. V was clipped by 1 base and J by 4 bases; unmatched bases: 3. Germline V lookup: CDR1 SGHTA, CDR2 FQGNSA. The DNA of the CDR3 is TGTGCCAGCAGCTTAGGTCAGGGGGTCACCGGGGAGCTGTTTTTT. Translated: CASSLGQGVTGELFF.

The chain couples TRBV30 to TRBJ2-7, with 8 bases aligning to TRBD1. This CDR3 region has 14 residues. The germline V gene has CDR1 GTSNPN and CDR2 SVGIG (reference sequence). The V and J ends lost 1 base and 6 bases, in that order; junction bases with no gene match: 8. For the CDR3, the DNA is TGTGCCTGGAGTGCGACAGGGGAAGAGCGCGAGCAGTACTTC. Translation gives CAWSATGEEREQYF.

The gene calls are TRBV14 and TRBJ2-1; 12 nucleotides match TRBD2. The CDR3 loop spans 18 amino acids. CDR1 and CDR2 (germline): SGHDN, FVKESK. With 1 base clipped from V and 9 bases from J, the junction kept 13 bases outside the gene matches. In DNA form, the CDR3 reads TGTGCCAGCAGCCAAGGGGTAGAGGTGACTAGCGGGAGAGTTGAGCAGTTCTTC. It yields the protein CASSQGVEVTSGRVEQFF.

This chain joins TRBV11-3 and TRBJ2-1, with 12 bases matching TRBD2. The CDR3 contains 19 residues. Germline values: CDR1 SGHNT, CDR2 YENEEA. Trimming at V came to 4 bases and at J to 6 bases, leaving 16 bases not matched to a gene. CDR3 nucleotide sequence: TGTGCCAGCAGCTCCCCTCGACTAGCGGGAGTATCACTTGGCAATGAGCAGTTCTTC. This encodes CASSSPRLAGVSLGNEQFF. Looking up the rest from reference TRBV11-3 and TRBJ2-1 gives the full variable domain: EAGVVQSPRYKIIEKKQPVAFWCNPISGHNTLYWYLQNLGQGPELLIRYENEEAVDDSQLPKDRFSAERLKGVDSTLKIQPAELGDSAVYLCASSSPRLAGVSLGNEQFFGPGTRLTVL.

The V call is TRBV5-1, the J call TRBJ2-7; TRBD2 aligns across 14 bases. Germline CDR1 is SGHRS and CDR2 is YFSETQ. The CDR3 sequence is 19 residues long. V dropped 4 bases and J dropped 2; count of bases not matched to a gene: 14. CDR3 sequence (DNA): TGCGCCAGCAGCCCACGGACTAGCGGGAGGCCCTCCGGCCCCTACGAGCAGTACTTC. It translates to CASSPRTSGRPSGPYEQYF.

This clone was recorded a few times. The chain is built from TRBV19 and TRBJ1-2; D remains ambiguous. CDR1 and CDR2 (germline): LNHDA, SQIVND (reference sequence). V dropped 6 bases and J dropped 0 bases, with 11 bases sitting between them. There are 14 residues in the CDR3. The CDR3 DNA sequence: TGTGCCAGTAGAGAACAGCAGTCTAACTATGGCTACACCTTC. This gives the protein CASREQQSNYGYTF.

The V and J genes are TRBV5-6 and TRBJ2-5, with 10 bases that match TRBD2. Gene TRBJ2-7 matches the end of the DNA better, so the J call may be wrong. Germline V lookup: CDR1 SGHDT, CDR2 YYEEEE. The CDR3 has 18 residues. CDR3 loop: CASNRTRQASGRVDEQYF. CDR3 nucleotide sequence: TGTGCCAGCAACAGGACACGTCAGGCTAGCGGGAGAGTAGACGAGCAGTACTTC.

This clone was seen more than once but under ten times. The chain couples TRBV5-1 to TRBJ2-5; no clear D. Germline assignment: CDR1 SGHRS and CDR2 YFSETQ. Trimming removed 0 bases at V and 5 bases at J, with 11 bases between. This CDR3 has 14 amino acids. CDR3 nucleotides: TGCGCCAGCAGCTTGGGACTGTTTTTCGAGACCCAGTACTTC. Its protein product is CASSLGLFFETQYF.

The V call is TRBV6-1, the J call TRBJ1-5; D is possibly TRBD1 (5 bases). CDR3 length: 17 residues. The V and J ends lost 1 base and 6 bases respectively, with 19 bases between them. Looked up from germline, CDR1 is MNHNS and CDR2 is SASEGT. CDR3 in amino acids: CASSEGQPGGKGQPQHF. In DNA, the CDR3 is TGTGCCAGCAGTGAAGGGCAGCCCGGGGGGAAGGGTCAGCCCCAGCATTTT.

The J gene is TRBJ2-3, the V gene TRBV11-1, with TRBD1 matching 8 bases. V lost 1 base, J lost 2 bases, and 2 bases stayed unmatched. The CDR3 covers 15 residues. Germline V gives CDR1 SGHAT, CDR2 FQDESV (reference sequence). The CDR3 nucleotides read TGTGCCAGCAGCTTAGGCAGGGGGCTCACAGATACGCAGTATTTT. Amino acids: CASSLGRGLTDTQYF.

This clone is a singleton in its sample. The chain couples TRBV6-1 to TRBJ1-1; TRBD1 aligns across 7 bases. Per germline, CDR1 MNHNS and CDR2 SASEGT. The CDR3 runs to 15 residues. V lost 5 bases and J lost 2; bases outside the gene matches: 8. DNA of the CDR3: TGTGCCAGCAGTAGGGACAGAATAATCAACACTGAAGCTTTCTTT. It is translated as CASSRDRIINTEAFF.